A single sample gave rise to the 29 T cell receptor beta chains below, sequenced in a study of T cell changes during pregnancy in multiple sclerosis (dated by TCRdb to 2018 to 2020). The library was built by means of the immunoSEQ multiplex PCR assay. The table was pulled from immuneACCESS by TCRdb, which kept in-frame rearrangements only. Such tables lose some clones; where checked, under half of the loss comes from unresolved V genes, and the rest has no known cause. The sample records 50,000 or so clones, approximately 94% of which are singletons. In total, the top ten clones hold 0.31% of the sample. Sequenced here: CD4+ T cells from peripheral blood mononuclear cells, sampled in the third trimester of pregnancy. The receptors derive from a female donor with multiple sclerosis, enrolled in a pregnancy study.

This chain connects TRBV15 to TRBJ1-6; 7 bases align to TRBD1. The CDR3 totals 17 residues. The germline gives CDR1 LNHNV, CDR2 YYDKDF (reference sequence). V was clipped by 2 bases and J by 7 bases; unmatched bases: 11. The CDR3 DNA reads as TGTGCCACCAGCAGAACCGACCTCGGGACAGCAAATTCACCCCTCCACTTT. Amino acids: CATSRTDLGTANSPLHF. Looking up the rest from reference TRBV15 and TRBJ1-6 gives the full variable domain: DAMVIQNPRYQVTQFGKPVTLSCSQTLNHNVMYWYQQKSSQAPKLLFHYYDKDFNNEADTPDNFQSRRPNTSFCFLDIRSPGLGDTAMYLCATSRTDLGTANSPLHFGNGTRLTVT.

V gene TRBV5-4 combines with J gene TRBJ1-1, with TRBD1 matching over 9 bases. In germline, CDR1 is SGHNT, CDR2 YYREEE (reference sequence). CDR3 size: 14 residues. Germline trimming cut 2 bases from V and 4 bases from J; bases unmatched to any gene: 3. This chain's CDR3 is CASSLQGARTEAFF. The DNA for the CDR3 is TGTGCCAGCAGCTTACAGGGGGCTCGCACTGAAGCTTTCTTT. Looking up the rest from reference TRBV5-4 and TRBJ1-1 gives the full variable domain: ETGVTQSPTHLIKTRGQQVTLRCSSQSGHNTVSWYQQALGQGPQFIFQYYREEENGRGNFPPRFSGLQFPNYSSELNVNALELDDSALYLCASSLQGARTEAFFGQGTRLTVV.

Only one count was recorded for this clone. This rearrangement joins TRBV4-1 to TRBJ1-5; 9 nucleotides match TRBD1. The length of the CDR3 is 18 residues. The J segment lost 1 base and the V segment lost 5 bases, leaving 12 bases of the junction unmatched. Germline loops: CDR1 MGHRA, CDR2 YSYEKL. CDR3 DNA sequence: TGCGCCAGCAGCTCTTCACCCGGGACAGGGACCAGCAATCAGCCCCAGCATTTT. Residues: CASSSSPGTGTSNQPQHF.

J is TRBJ2-3 and V is TRBV7-3, with 10 bases fitting TRBD2. The CDR3 length is 14 residues. Germline V lookup: CDR1 SGHTA, CDR2 FQGTGA. Trimming took 8 bases from V and 1 from J; bases not matched to a gene: 3. The CDR3 nucleotides are TGTGCCAGCTCCCTAGCGGGGGGCACAGATACGCAGTATTTT. Translation gives CASSLAGGTDTQYF.

V usage is TRBV18 and J usage is TRBJ1-1, with a tentative D call TRBD1 (6 bases). V lost 3 bases, J lost 5 bases, and 10 bases lay in between. The CDR3 contains 13 residues. CDR1 KGHSH and CDR2 LQKENI come from the germline V gene. CDR3 nucleotide sequence: TGTGCCAGCTCACCGGACAGATCTACTGAAGCTTTCTTT. This sequence encodes CASSPDRSTEAFF. Full variable domain (missing parts from reference TRBV18 and TRBJ1-1): NAGVMQNPRHLVRRRGQEARLRCSPMKGHSHVYWYRQLPEEGLKFMVYLQKENIIDESGMPKERFSAEFPKEGPSILRIQQVVRGDSAAYFCASSPDRSTEAFFGQGTRLTVV.

This clone was counted a single time. The CDR3 DNA is TGCGCCAGCAGCTCAAACACCGACAGGGGGAACACTGAAGCTTTCTTT. This translates into CASSSNTDRGNTEAFF. V and J are TRBV5-1 and TRBJ1-1, with 8 bases lining up with TRBD1. Trimming removed 3 bases from V and 1 base from J; junction bases left unmatched: 8. CDR3 size: 16 residues. In germline, CDR1 is SGHRS, CDR2 YFSETQ.

The rearrangement joins TRBV5-5 to TRBJ2-7, with 9 bases that match TRBD2. The CDR3 length is 14 residues. After removal of 4 bases from V and 4 bases from J, the junction contained 6 bases not matched to a gene. Germline CDR1 reads SGHKS; CDR2 reads YYEKEE (reference sequence). The CDR3 region is CASSLAGNLYEQYF. The CDR3 nucleotides are TGTGCCAGCAGCCTAGCGGGGAATCTTTACGAGCAGTACTTC.

The chain is built from TRBV11-3 and TRBJ1-4, with D tentatively TRBD1 (5 bases). The CDR3 contains 14 residues. Trimming shortened V by 3 bases and J by 4 bases, and 9 bases separated the two germline ends. CDR1 is SGHNT and CDR2 is YENEEA in the germline V gene. DNA for the CDR3: TGTGCCAGCAGCTTGGGGCAGGGTAATGAAAAACTGTTTTTT. Amino acids: CASSLGQGNEKLFF.

The chain links TRBV9 to TRBJ1-2; TRBD1 agrees at 8 bases. After removal of 4 bases from V and 4 bases from J, the junction contained 6 bases not matched to a gene. CDR1 is SGDLS, CDR2 YYNGEE, per germline. This CDR3 comprises 14 residues. The CDR3 region has the DNA TGTGCCAGCAGCCCCTCTGGACAGGGCTATGGCTACACCTTC. Translation: CASSPSGQGYGYTF.

This clone was seen only once. The rearrangement joins TRBV9 to TRBJ2-3, with a possible D match to TRBD2 (5 bases). V was clipped by 4 bases and J by 3 bases, with 18 bases between them. The CDR3 contains 16 residues. CDR1 is SGDLS, CDR2 YYNGEE, per germline. The CDR3 DNA sequence: TGTGCCAGCAGCTCGAGCCCGTTGGTAGCGACAGATACGCAGTATTTT. It translates to CASSSSPLVATDTQYF.

This clone came up once. The chain combines TRBV25-1 with TRBJ2-5; 7 bases line up with TRBD1. Germline V CDR1 and CDR2: MGHDK, SYGVNS. This CDR3 is built from 13 residues. V lost 6 bases and J lost 5; bases outside the gene matches: 6. The DNA for the CDR3 is TGTGCCAGCAGGGTTACACAGGGGGAGACCCAGTACTTC. Translation gives CASRVTQGETQYF.

The chain carries TRBV18 and TRBJ2-1; no clear D gene. Germline CDR1 is KGHSH and CDR2 is LQKENI. There are 17 residues in the CDR3. Trimming took off 0 bases at V and 8 bases at J, with 20 bases between the two ends. DNA of the CDR3: TGTGCCAGCTCACCACCTAAGGAGATTCTTTCCTCGGATGAGCAGTTCTTC. Its translation: CASSPPKEILSSDEQFF.

This chain joins TRBV9 and TRBJ1-1, with a tentative D call TRBD1 (6 bases). Trimming pared 2 bases from V and 2 bases from J, leaving 7 bases between. The germline gives CDR1 SGDLS, CDR2 YYNGEE. CDR3 length: 13 residues. CDR3 DNA sequence: TGTGCCAGCAGCGTGGGGACAAACACTGAAGCTTTCTTT. Translating it yields CASSVGTNTEAFF.

This clone occurred a few times. V and J are TRBV16 and TRBJ1-5, with D tentatively TRBD1 (5 bases). Deletions cut 3 bases from V and 7 bases from J, with 10 bases between. Germline V lookup: CDR1 KGHSY, CDR2 FQNENV. The CDR3 contains 13 residues. CDR3 nucleotide sequence: TGTGCCAGCAGCCAGGGGCGGGAACAGCCCCAGCATTTT. Translated, it gives CASSQGREQPQHF.

V usage is TRBV2 and J usage is TRBJ2-7; D may be TRBD2 (6 bases). Germline CDR1 is SNHLY and CDR2 is FYNNEI. This CDR3 has 13 amino acids. Trimming removed 6 bases from V and 5 bases from J, with 14 bases in between. The CDR3 coding sequence is TGTGCCAGCAGCTCTACTAGCCGGAACGAGCAGTACTTC. It encodes CASSSTSRNEQYF. Supplemented by reference TRBV2 and TRBJ2-7, the full variable domain reads EPEVTQTPSHQVTQMGQEVILRCVPISNHLYFYWYRQILGQKVEFLVSFYNNEISEKSEIFDDQFSVERPDGSNFTLKIRSTKLEDSAMYFCASSSTSRNEQYFGPGTRLTVT.

The chain couples TRBV30 to TRBJ2-5; 9 nucleotides line up with TRBD2. CDR3 length: 14 residues. V was pared by 1 base and J by 2 bases, with 2 bases of the junction left unmatched. CDR1 and CDR2 (germline): GTSNPN, SVGIG (reference sequence). CDR3 DNA sequence: TGTGCCTGGAGTGGACTAGCGGTACAAGAGACCCAGTACTTC. It encodes CAWSGLAVQETQYF.

The chain employs TRBV28 and TRBJ2-1; 9 positions agree with TRBD1. The CDR3 spans 12 residues. The V gene's germline CDR1 is MDHEN and CDR2 SYDVKM. Losses at the gene ends were 6 bases for V and 13 bases for J; bases not matched to a gene: 7. CDR3 sequence (DNA): TGTGCCAGCAGAGAACCGGGACAGGGCCAGTTCTTC. Translated: CASREPGQGQFF. Filled out from reference TRBV28 and TRBJ2-1, the complete variable domain reads DVKVTQSSRYLVKRTGEKVFLECVQDMDHENMFWYRQDPGLGLRLIYFSYDVKMKEKGDIPEGYSVSREKKERFSLILESASTNQTSMYLCASREPGQGQFFGPGTRLTVL.

The chain has TRBV30 and TRBJ2-7, with a weak D call TRBD1 (5 bases). V was shortened by 0 bases and J by 0 bases, with 9 bases between the two germline ends. There are 14 residues in the CDR3. Per the germline V gene, CDR1 is GTSNPN and CDR2 is SVGIG (reference sequence). The CDR3 loop is CAWSVRGDSYEQYF. The CDR3 DNA reads as TGTGCCTGGAGTGTTAGGGGTGACTCCTACGAGCAGTACTTC. Supplemented by reference TRBV30 and TRBJ2-7, the full variable domain reads SQTIHQWPATLVQPVGSPLSLECTVEGTSNPNLYWYRQAAGRGLQLLFYSVGIGQISSEVPQNLSASRPQDRQFILSSKKLLLSDSGFYLCAWSVRGDSYEQYFGPGTRLTVT.

CDR3 sequence (DNA): TGCGCCAGCAGCCAAGATCTAGCGGGGGGGCCCTACAATGAGCAGTTCTTC. Translating gives CASSQDLAGGPYNEQFF. The rearrangement joins TRBV4-3 to TRBJ2-1; 12 bases are shared with TRBD2. Losses at the gene ends were 0 bases for V and 2 bases for J; bases not matched to a gene: 2. The CDR3 runs to 17 residues. In germline, CDR1 is LGHNA, CDR2 YSLEER.

V gene TRBV4-1 combines with J gene TRBJ1-2, with D unresolved. Germline CDR1 is MGHRA and CDR2 is YSYEKL. Trimming took 1 base from V and 2 from J, leaving 11 bases between them. There are 15 residues in the CDR3. The CDR3 DNA reads TGCGCCAGCAGCCAAGCAGGCTCTGGGAACTATGGCTACACCTTC. Amino acid sequence: CASSQAGSGNYGYTF.

CDR3 in amino acids: CASSETGGTDTQYF. The CDR3 bases are TGTGCCAGCAGTGAAACAGGGGGGACAGATACGCAGTATTTT. V gene TRBV6-1 combines with J gene TRBJ2-3, with TRBD1 matching 8 bases. The CDR3 is 14 residues long. With V trimmed by 2 bases and J by 3 bases, 1 base remained unmatched. Germline assignment: CDR1 MNHNS and CDR2 SASEGT.

The rearrangement links TRBV27 to TRBJ1-2; 9 nucleotides match TRBD1. J gave up 4 bases and V 3 bases, and 6 bases lay outside the gene matches. Per germline, CDR1 MNHEY and CDR2 SMNVEV (reference sequence). The CDR3 loop spans 15 amino acids. CDR3 DNA sequence: TGTGCCAGCAGTTTTGAAGGGACAGGGATCTATGGCTACACCTTC. It is translated as CASSFEGTGIYGYTF.

The chain joins TRBV15 to TRBJ2-1, with a possible D match to TRBD2 (5 bases). Germline V gene data show CDR1 as LNHNV and CDR2 as YYDKDF (reference sequence). This CDR3 comprises 15 residues. The ends were cut back, 0 bases at V and 9 bases at J, with 15 bases in the middle. CDR3 sequence: CATSRDPASSGEQFF. The CDR3 DNA reads as TGTGCCACCAGCAGAGACCCGGCTAGCAGCGGTGAGCAGTTCTTC.

This rearrangement joins TRBV2 to TRBJ1-2; D call uncertain. The CDR3 runs 13 residues. Germline assignment: CDR1 SNHLY and CDR2 FYNNEI. V lost 6 bases and J lost 8, with 16 bases in between. DNA for the CDR3: TGTGCCAGCAGGACTGGATCAACCGAAGGCTACACCTTC. It translates to CASRTGSTEGYTF.

The rearrangement uses TRBV7-2 and TRBJ2-1; 14 bases are a match to TRBD2. Per the germline V gene, CDR1 is SGHTA and CDR2 is FQGNSA. The J segment lost 10 bases and the V segment lost 1 base, leaving 6 bases of the junction unmatched. The CDR3 totals 16 residues. CDR3 DNA sequence: TGTGCCAGCAGCTTAGGCGGGACTAGCGGGAGAGGAGAGCAGTTCTTC. This codes for CASSLGGTSGRGEQFF.

The V and J genes are TRBV7-9 and TRBJ2-7; the match to TRBD2 covers 14 bases. The CDR3 has 15 amino acids. Losses at the gene ends were 5 bases for V and 4 bases for J; bases not matched to a gene: 4. Germline-derived CDR1 and CDR2 are SEHNR and FQNEAQ (reference sequence). CDR3 amino acids: CASSEGLAGDYEQYF. Written as DNA, the CDR3 is TGTGCCAGCAGCGAGGGACTAGCGGGGGATTACGAGCAGTACTTC.

The chain recombines TRBV4-2 with TRBJ2-1; 8 bases fit TRBD2. J gave up 4 bases and V 3 bases, and 11 bases lay outside the gene matches. CDR3 length: 17 residues. Germline-derived CDR1 and CDR2 are LGHNA and YNFKEQ. The CDR3 coding sequence is TGTGCCAGCAGCCATATCGCTACTAGCGGACTATACAATGAGCAGTTCTTC. The encoded protein is CASSHIATSGLYNEQFF.

The chain combines TRBV19 with TRBJ1-1; tentative D call: TRBD1 (6 bases). The V gene's germline CDR1 is LNHDA and CDR2 SQIVND (reference sequence). Trimming cost V 0 bases and J 1 base, with 9 bases left between them. The CDR3 has 15 residues. The CDR3 sequence is CASSIDDRRNTEAFF. The CDR3 coding sequence is TGTGCCAGTAGTATAGACGACAGGAGGAACACTGAAGCTTTCTTT.

The rearrangement uses TRBV5-1 and TRBJ2-3; the D is unclear. This CDR3 comprises 14 residues. V was shortened by 1 base and J by 0 bases, with 6 bases between the two germline ends. Germline V gives CDR1 SGHRS, CDR2 YFSETQ. The CDR3 loop reads CASSLSASTDTQYF. The CDR3 nucleotides are TGCGCCAGCAGCTTGTCAGCGAGCACAGATACGCAGTATTTT.